This T cell receptor beta chain was captured by sequencing in a study of shared T cell receptors in the human thymus. TCRdb's table, derived via immunoSEQ multiplex PCR, lists solely in-frame clones and lacks some. The sample has 500,000 to 550,000 clones, 75% to 80% seen once; the top ten hold about 0.012%. There are a few counts of this clone. This same sample was also part of a study on human thymus T cells.

Sequencing input: thymocytes. This TCR was sampled from a boy under three years old with a congenital heart defect.

In nucleotides, the CDR3 is TGTGCCAGTAGCCATGAGCGAAGGACTGAAGCTTTCTTT. Amino acids: CASSHERRTEAFF. The chain joins TRBV19 to TRBJ1-1; D gene ambiguous. V dropped 6 bases and J dropped 5 bases, with 13 bases sitting between them. Germline assignment: CDR1 LNHDA and CDR2 SQIVND (reference sequence). This CDR3 contains 13 residues.